Listed here are 8 T cell receptor beta chains from one sample, sequenced in a study of a mutant IDH1 vaccine in newly diagnosed glioma. Assay: immunoSEQ multiplex PCR; the TCRdb copy retains only in-frame clones and omits some. This table has tens of thousands of clones, about 81% appearing once. Time point specified: week 47, end of study. The vaccine gave 300 ug of a 20-mer mutant IDH1 peptide subcutaneously per dose. These receptors have no known antigen. The starting material was PBMCs, obtained from a glioma patient whose treatment included an IDH1 peptide vaccine. The receptor source for this set is a man aged 40-49 years with glioma.

V is TRBV10-3 and J is TRBJ1-2, with 9 bases fitting TRBD1. The CDR3 spans 14 residues. Germline V lookup: CDR1 ENHRY, CDR2 SYGVKD. V was pared by 4 bases and J by 6 bases, with 6 bases of the junction left unmatched. The CDR3 DNA is TGTGCCATCAGTGGGGGGGACAGGGCGGATGGCTACACCTTC. It yields the protein CAISGGDRADGYTF.

CDR3 bases: TGTGCCAGCACCGTCCCCCGGGGCTCCGGGTCCGGGGAGCTGTTTTTT. Amino acids: CASTVPRGSGSGELFF. This chain joins TRBV7-2 and TRBJ2-2, with D perhaps assigned TRBD1 or TRBD2 (5 bases each). V lost 7 bases and J lost 6, with 21 bases in between. Germline lookup yields CDR1 SGHTA and CDR2 FQGNSA. This CDR3 spans 16 amino acids.

This chain joins TRBV7-8 and TRBJ2-1; D remains unclear. V lost 6 bases to trimming and J lost 6 bases, with 12 bases between them. The germline CDR1 and CDR2 sequences are SGHVS and FQNEAQ. This CDR3 has 13 amino acids. DNA for the CDR3: TGTGCCAGCAGACCTGGGTCGAGCAATGAGCAGTTCTTC. Translated, it gives CASRPGSSNEQFF.

Points on this clone: Other DNA sequences from this sample encode an identical CDR3 as well. This rearrangement joins TRBV6-5 to TRBJ2-5; TRBD2 matches 13 bases. With V trimmed by 5 bases and J by 2 bases, 2 bases remained unmatched. In germline, CDR1 is MNHEY, CDR2 SVGAGI. The CDR3 spans 15 residues. CDR3 loop: CASSPTSGGQETQYF. The CDR3 region has the DNA TGTGCCAGCAGTCCGACTAGCGGGGGGCAAGAGACCCAGTACTTC.

V is TRBV29-1 and J is TRBJ1-1; a possible D gene is TRBD1 (5 bases). From germline, CDR1 is SQVTM and CDR2 ANQGSEA. Trimming left V 7 bases short and J 4 bases short, with 10 bases between. This CDR3 has 11 residues. The CDR3 nucleotides are TGCAGCGGCGACGGGGGCACTGAAGCTTTCTTT. Its translation: CSGDGGTEAFF. Full variable domain (missing parts from reference TRBV29-1 and TRBJ1-1): SAVISQKPSRDICQRGTSLTIQCQVDSQVTMMFWYRQQPGQSLTLIATANQGSEATYESGFVIDKFPISRPNLTFSTLTVSNMSPEDSSIYLCSGDGGTEAFFGQGTRLTVV.

This chain links TRBV5-4 with TRBJ2-5, with 7 positions matching TRBD1. This CDR3 region has 17 residues. Germline V CDR1 and CDR2: SGHNT, YYREEE (reference sequence). The junction had 13 bases not matched to a gene; V was cut back by 4 bases and J by 1 base. The CDR3 sequence is CASSLPVIRTGQETQYF. CDR3 nucleotides: TGTGCCAGCAGCCTTCCGGTTATTCGGACAGGCCAAGAGACCCAGTACTTC.

The chain joins TRBV7-3 to TRBJ2-7; TRBD2 matches 8 bases. The trim removed 4 bases at V and 2 bases at J, leaving 22 bases unmatched. This CDR3 comprises 20 residues. Germline V gene lookup returns CDR1 SGHTA and CDR2 FQGTGA. DNA of the CDR3: TGTGCCAGCAGCTCCCTCCCGGGGGGGAATACAGGGTGGAGGGCCTACGAGCAGTACTTC. Protein product: CASSSLPGGNTGWRAYEQYF.

The gene calls are TRBV30 and TRBJ1-3; D not certain. Trimming cost V 5 bases and J 0 bases, with 14 bases left between them. CDR1 and CDR2 from the germline V gene are GTSNPN and SVGIG (reference sequence). This CDR3 region has 15 residues. The CDR3 protein is CAWSIRSSSGNTIYF. CDR3 DNA sequence: TGTGCCTGGTCGATCAGGAGCAGCTCTGGAAACACCATATATTTT.